Listed here are 23 T cell receptor beta chains from one sample, sequenced in a study of T cells in Graves' hyperthyroidism and ophthalmopathy. RNA transcripts yielded amplified TCR beta CDR3 regions. The TCR CDR3 first-round RT-PCR relied on the HTBI primer set. TCRdb itself ran the multiplex PCR reads through MiXCR, one entry per CDR3 protein. This sample has about 520,000 distinct CDR3 sequences, with roughly 25% found just once. The specimen was blood. Receptors were obtained from a young woman with Graves' ophthalmopathy.

This clonotype came up a few times. This sequence joins TRBV12-5 and TRBJ2-7; TRBD2 is a possible D gene (5 bases). V was clipped by 3 bases and J by 4 bases, with 13 bases between them. In germline, CDR1 is LGHNT, CDR2 FRNRAP. The CDR3 spans 14 residues. Written as DNA, the CDR3 is TGTGCTAGTGGTTTACTCGGGAACGGGTACGAGCAGTACTTC. Protein sequence: CASGLLGNGYEQYF.

This chain uses TRBV12-5 with TRBJ2-7; D call uncertain. V gave up 5 bases and J gave up 6 bases, with 14 bases separating them. Germline V lookup: CDR1 LGHNT, CDR2 FRNRAP. This CDR3 is built from 13 residues. The CDR3 loop is CASGRTAVGEQYF. DNA of the CDR3: TGTGCTAGTGGTCGGACCGCCGTTGGCGAGCAGTACTTC.

Comments on this clonotype: This sequence may be a read error, since a much larger clone differs from it by one base. The genes are TRBV30 and TRBJ1-1; possible D gene TRBD1, 5 bases. The CDR3 has 14 amino acids. CDR1 and CDR2 from the germline V gene are GTSNPN and SVGIG (reference sequence). CDR3 DNA sequence: TGTGCCTGGAGTGTTCGGGTCAGGGAAACTGAAGCTTCCTTT. It translates to CAWSVRVRETEASF.

The sample holds many counts of this clonotype. The CDR3 DNA reads as TGTGCCAGCAGTTTAGAGGGGCAACAGCCCCAGCATTTT. Amino acid sequence: CASSLEGQQPQHF. The J gene is TRBJ1-5, the V gene TRBV27; TRBD1 might be the D (5 bases). The CDR3 sequence is 13 residues long. V gave up 2 bases and J gave up 7 bases, with 9 bases separating them. Looked up from germline, CDR1 is MNHEY and CDR2 is SMNVEV (reference sequence).

This clonotype was detected once. The V and J genes are TRBV30 and TRBJ2-7, with a possible D match to TRBD2 (6 bases). Germline CDR1 is GTSNPN and CDR2 is SVGIG (reference sequence). This CDR3 is built from 11 residues. Trimming pared 7 bases from V and 6 bases from J, leaving 13 bases between. The CDR3 nucleotides are TGTGCCTCGGGGGAGCTGGGCGAGCAGTACTTC. Translating it yields CASGELGEQYF.

The chain is built from TRBV20-1 and TRBJ2-3; 13 bases fit TRBD2. CDR3 length: 19 amino acids. Germline CDR1 reads DFQATT; CDR2 reads SNEGSKA (reference sequence). V was pared by 0 bases and J by 2 bases, with 11 bases of the junction left unmatched. CDR3 sequence reads: CSARDAPGLAGLSTDTQYF. The CDR3 bases are TGCAGTGCTAGAGATGCCCCGGGACTAGCGGGACTTTCCACAGATACGCAGTATTTT.

This clonotype appeared many times. The chain couples TRBV5-1 to TRBJ1-2; no reliable D call. V gave up 0 bases and J gave up 6 bases, with 9 bases separating them. CDR1 SGHRS and CDR2 YFSETQ come from the germline V gene. The length of the CDR3 is 13 residues. CDR3 coding DNA: TGCGCCAGCAGCTTGGCCCCAGAAGATGGCTACACCTTC. Translating it yields CASSLAPEDGYTF.

This clonotype was counted many times. The chain combines TRBV29-1 with TRBJ1-1; a weak D match, TRBD1 (6 bases). Trimming pared 6 bases from V and 0 bases from J, leaving 17 bases between. Germline lookup yields CDR1 SQVTM and CDR2 ANQGSEA. This CDR3 contains 15 residues. CDR3 sequence (DNA): TGCAGCGTCCGGACAGAAGGGGCCCTGAACACTGAAGCTTTCTTT. This gives the protein CSVRTEGALNTEAFF.

This clonotype appeared many times. V usage is TRBV6-2 or TRBV6-3 and J usage is TRBJ1-1; weak D call: TRBD1 (6 bases). This CDR3 spans 14 amino acids. V lost 3 bases, J lost 2 bases, and 10 bases lay in between. The germline V gene encodes CDR1 MNHEY and CDR2 SVGEGT. CDR3 coding DNA: TGTGCCAGCAGTTATATCAGGGGAAACACTGAAGCTTTCTTT. Protein sequence: CASSYIRGNTEAFF.

There are many counts of this clonotype. The genes are TRBV28 and TRBJ1-2; D might be TRBD1 (5 bases). CDR1 and CDR2 (germline): MDHEN, SYDVKM. Trimming pared 8 bases from V and 0 bases from J, leaving 10 bases between. The CDR3 runs 13 residues. CDR3 region: CASGAESNYGYTF. Here the CDR3 DNA reads TGTGCCAGCGGGGCAGAGTCTAACTATGGCTACACCTTC.

As regards this clonotype: This CDR3 fails to terminate in the conserved phenylalanine or tryptophan, so it likely reflects a read error. The V call is TRBV2, the J call TRBJ2-2, with 7 bases that match TRBD1. CDR3 size: 13 residues. Germline values: CDR1 SNHLY, CDR2 FYNNEI. After removal of 6 bases from V and 11 bases from J, the junction contained 9 bases not matched to a gene. In nucleotides, the CDR3 is TGTGCCAGCAGCGCCACAGGGGTGGGAGAGCTGTTTTAT. Its translation is CASSATGVGELFY.

In this sample, this clonotype turned up many times. The gene calls are TRBV12-3 or TRBV12-4 and TRBJ2-7, with 10 bases identical to TRBD2. The CDR3 extends over 15 amino acids. V gave up 6 bases and J gave up 2 bases; unmatched junction bases: 7. DNA for the CDR3: TGTGCCAGCAGAGCCAGCGGGGGGGCCGCCTACGAGCAGTACTTC. This encodes CASRASGGAAYEQYF.

V and J are TRBV6-2 or TRBV6-3 and TRBJ2-2; D possibly uses TRBD1 or TRBD2 (5 bases each). The V and J ends lost 2 bases and 4 bases respectively, with 14 bases between them. The V gene's germline CDR1 is MNHEY and CDR2 SVGEGT. This CDR3 contains 16 residues. The CDR3 coding sequence is TGTGCCAGCAGTTACGAGGCAGGGACGCGCACCGGGGAGCTGTTTTTT. It yields the protein CASSYEAGTRTGELFF.

This clonotype has at least ten counts. The chain has TRBV2 and TRBJ1-1; possible D gene TRBD1, 5 bases. Per the germline V gene, CDR1 is SNHLY and CDR2 is FYNNEI. This CDR3 is built from 14 residues. Trimming removed 10 bases at V and 1 base at J, with 16 bases between. The DNA of the CDR3 is TGTGCCAACCTATTACAAGACAGGAACACTGAAGCTTTCTTT. Its protein product is CANLLQDRNTEAFF.

This clonotype appeared many times. The chain combines TRBV11-1 with TRBJ2-7, with D perhaps TRBD1 (6 bases). The germline V and J ends were trimmed by 5 bases and 0 bases, with 26 bases remaining between them. Germline CDR1 SGHAT, CDR2 FQDESV (reference sequence). This CDR3 has 19 residues. The CDR3 DNA sequence: TGTGCCAGCAGCCCCCCAAACCGTGACCCGGGACACCACTCCTACGAGCAGTACTTC. Translating it yields CASSPPNRDPGHHSYEQYF.

This clonotype was seen repeatedly, ten times or more. The chain uses TRBV5-1 and TRBJ1-1, with D possibly matching TRBD1 (5 bases). The V end was cut by 3 bases, the J end by 5 bases, with 17 bases between. Germline-derived CDR1 and CDR2 are SGHRS and YFSETQ. This CDR3 is 15 amino acids long. The DNA for the CDR3 is TGCGCCAGCAGCTCCCAGCAGGGAGGTGGTACTGAAGCTTTCTTT. Amino acid sequence: CASSSQQGGGTEAFF.

The chain couples TRBV7-2 to TRBJ1-5; TRBD1 aligns across 7 bases. Germline CDR1 and CDR2: SGHTA and FQGNSA. With 7 bases clipped from V and 0 bases from J, the junction kept 6 bases outside the gene matches. This CDR3 contains 15 residues. The CDR3 sequence is CASTYTGVSNQPQHF. In DNA form, the CDR3 reads TGTGCCAGCACCTACACAGGGGTTAGCAATCAGCCCCAGCATTTT.

This clonotype came up a few times. The rearrangement uses TRBV7-2 and TRBJ2-2; 7 positions agree with TRBD1. CDR1 is SGHTA, CDR2 FQGNSA, per germline. The CDR3 is 15 amino acids. V shed 2 bases, J shed 4 bases, and the junction held 4 bases outside the gene matches. Written as DNA, the CDR3 is TGTGCCAGCAGCTTACAGGGGGTTGGCACCGGGGAGCTGTTTTTT. The encoded protein is CASSLQGVGTGELFF.

This clonotype was observed many times. The chain joins TRBV20-1 to TRBJ1-5; TRBD1 matches at 7 bases. Losses at the gene ends were 6 bases for V and 1 base for J; bases not matched to a gene: 15. CDR3 length: 17 amino acids. Germline V CDR1 and CDR2: DFQATT, SNEGSKA (reference sequence). This CDR3 reads CSAPERGRGQSNQPQHF. Written as DNA, the CDR3 is TGCAGTGCCCCAGAGAGGGGTAGGGGGCAAAGCAATCAGCCCCAGCATTTT.

This clonotype was seen repeatedly, ten times or more. The chain links TRBV7-8 to TRBJ2-5; the match to TRBD2 covers 13 bases. Per germline, CDR1 SGHVS and CDR2 FQNEAQ. This CDR3 is built from 15 residues. V lost 4 bases, J lost 3 bases, and 2 bases stayed unmatched. The CDR3 DNA reads TGTGCCAGCAGCTCCGGGACTAGCGGGGAAGAGACCCAGTACTTC. It yields the protein CASSSGTSGEETQYF.

This clonotype has ten or more counts. The V gene is TRBV11-2, the J gene TRBJ2-7, with 7 bases aligning to TRBD1. Trimming at V came to 4 bases and at J to 6 bases, leaving 3 bases not matched to a gene. This CDR3 region has 12 residues. CDR1 is SGHAT and CDR2 is FQNNGV in the germline V gene. The CDR3 here is CASSSYRGEQYF. CDR3 DNA sequence: TGTGCCAGCAGCTCCTACAGGGGCGAGCAGTACTTC.

This clonotype was recorded many times. The CDR3 loop reads CASNLDRGAGGNTIYF. The CDR3 region has the DNA TGTGCCTCAAACCTGGACAGGGGGGCAGGAGGAAACACCATATATTTT. The V call is TRBV10-3, the J call TRBJ1-3; 10 nucleotides agree with TRBD1. J was trimmed by 4 bases and V by 11 bases; bases with no gene match: 14. The CDR3 is 16 residues long. Germline loops: CDR1 ENHRY, CDR2 SYGVKD.

This clonotype appeared a few times. This sequence joins TRBV3-1 and TRBJ1-2; no definite D call. V was pared by 0 bases and J by 4 bases, with 6 bases between. The CDR3 is made up of 13 amino acids. Germline V lookup: CDR1 LGHDT, CDR2 YNNKEL (reference sequence). The CDR3 spells CASSQEVSYGYTF. The DNA of the CDR3 is TGTGCCAGCAGCCAAGAGGTTAGCTATGGCTACACCTTC.